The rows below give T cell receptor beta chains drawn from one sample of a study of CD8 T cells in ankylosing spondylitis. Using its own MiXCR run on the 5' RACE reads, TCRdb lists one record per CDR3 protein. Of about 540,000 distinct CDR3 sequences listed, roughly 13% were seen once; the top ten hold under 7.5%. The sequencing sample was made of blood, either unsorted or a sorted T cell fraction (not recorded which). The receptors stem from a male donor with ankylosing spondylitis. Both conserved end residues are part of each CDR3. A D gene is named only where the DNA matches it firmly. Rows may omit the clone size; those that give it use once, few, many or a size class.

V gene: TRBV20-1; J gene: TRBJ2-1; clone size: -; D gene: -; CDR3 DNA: TGCAGTGCTGTTGACAATGAGCAGTTCTTC; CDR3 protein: CSAVDNEQFF
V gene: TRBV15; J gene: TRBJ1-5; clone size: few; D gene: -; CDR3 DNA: TGTGCCACCAGCGCAAACTGGGCCGAGGGCAATCAGCCCCAGCATTTT; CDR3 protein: CATSANWAEGNQPQHF
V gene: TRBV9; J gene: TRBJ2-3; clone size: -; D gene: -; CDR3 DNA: TGTGCCAGCAGCAGCCCAGGACGGAACACAGATACGCAGTATTTT; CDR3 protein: CASSSPGRNTDTQYF
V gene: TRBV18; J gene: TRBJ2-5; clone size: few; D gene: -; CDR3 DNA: TGTGCCAGCTCACCAGGTTTTGAGGAGACCCAGTACTTC; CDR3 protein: CASSPGFEETQYF
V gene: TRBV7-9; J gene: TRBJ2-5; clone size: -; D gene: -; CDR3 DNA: TGTGCCAGCAGCTTAGGGCTCGGTCTAGAGACCCAGTACTTC; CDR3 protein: CASSLGLGLETQYF
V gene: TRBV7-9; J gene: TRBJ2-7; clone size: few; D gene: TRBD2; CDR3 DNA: TGTGCCAGCAGCTTTAGCCTAGCGGAGAACTACGAGCAGTACTTC; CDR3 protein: CASSFSLAENYEQYF
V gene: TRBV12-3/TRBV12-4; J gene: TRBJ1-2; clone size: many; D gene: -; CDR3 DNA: TGTGCCAGCAACAAGAGAGGAGCTAACTATGGCTACACCTTC; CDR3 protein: CASNKRGANYGYTF
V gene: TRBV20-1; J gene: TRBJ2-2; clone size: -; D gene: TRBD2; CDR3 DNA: TGCAGTGCTAGAACCGGGACTACCCCTACCGGGGAGCTGTTTTTT; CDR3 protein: CSARTGTTPTGELFF
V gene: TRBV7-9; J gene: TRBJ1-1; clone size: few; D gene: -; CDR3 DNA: TGTGCCAGCAGCTCGGGATCCTCGGGCGAAGCTTTCTTT; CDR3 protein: CASSSGSSGEAFF
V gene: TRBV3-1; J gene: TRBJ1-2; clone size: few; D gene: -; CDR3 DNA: TGTGCCAGCAGCCAAGAGGGGGGGTTGCGTGGCTACACCTTC; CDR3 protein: CASSQEGGLRGYTF
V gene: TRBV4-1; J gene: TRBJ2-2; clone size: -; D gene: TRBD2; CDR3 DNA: TGCGCCAGCAGCCAAGATTCGCTAGCGGGAAGGAACACCGGGGAGCTGTTTTTT; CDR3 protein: CASSQDSLAGRNTGELFF
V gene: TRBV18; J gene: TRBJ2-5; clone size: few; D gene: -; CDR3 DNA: TGTGCCAGCTCACCACCTAGCGTGGAAGAGACCCAGTACTTC; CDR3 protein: CASSPPSVEETQYF
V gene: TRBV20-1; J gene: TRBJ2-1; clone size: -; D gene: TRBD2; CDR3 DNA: TGCAGTGCCCAAAGAGTAGCGGGAGATGGTAATGAGCAGTTCTTC; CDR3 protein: CSAQRVAGDGNEQFF
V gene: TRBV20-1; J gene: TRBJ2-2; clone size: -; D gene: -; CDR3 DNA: TGCAGTGCTAGAATCCACACGGAAGGGTACACCGGGGAGCTGTTTTTT; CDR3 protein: CSARIHTEGYTGELFF
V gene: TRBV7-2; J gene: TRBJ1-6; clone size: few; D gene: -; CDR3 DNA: TGTGCCAGCGCCGGTCCCGTACCCTATAATTCACCCCTCCACTTT; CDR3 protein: CASAGPVPYNSPLHF
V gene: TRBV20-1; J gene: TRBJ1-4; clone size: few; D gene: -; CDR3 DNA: TGCAGTCCCACCGGGACGGTCGCCGAAAAACTGTTTTTT; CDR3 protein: CSPTGTVAEKLFF
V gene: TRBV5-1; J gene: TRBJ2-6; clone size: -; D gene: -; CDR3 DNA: TGCGCCACCCGAAACAGCCTCTCGTCTGGGGCCAACGTCCTGACTTTC; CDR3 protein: CATRNSLSSGANVLTF
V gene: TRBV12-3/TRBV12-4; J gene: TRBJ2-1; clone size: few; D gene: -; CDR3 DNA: TGTGCCAGCAGTTTAACGAACGGCTACAATGAGCAGTTCTTC; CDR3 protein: CASSLTNGYNEQFF
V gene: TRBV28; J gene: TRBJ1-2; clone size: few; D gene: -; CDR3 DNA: TGTGCCAGCAGTTTACTGCCGGTGGGGAGCTATGGCTACACCTTC; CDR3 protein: CASSLLPVGSYGYTF
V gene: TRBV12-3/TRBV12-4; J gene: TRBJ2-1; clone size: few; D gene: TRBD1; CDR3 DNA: TGTGCCAGCAGTTCTTTGACAGGGGAGCAGTTCTTC; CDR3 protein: CASSSLTGEQFF
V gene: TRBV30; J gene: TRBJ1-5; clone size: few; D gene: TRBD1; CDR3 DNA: TGTGCCTGGAGTCCGACAGGGGGCTTGGCCCAGCATTTT; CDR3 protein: CAWSPTGGLAQHF
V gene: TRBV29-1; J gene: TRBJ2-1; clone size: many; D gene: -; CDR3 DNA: TGCAGCGTTGAAGGGCAGGGGCAGACCTACAATGAGCAGTTCTTC; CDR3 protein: CSVEGQGQTYNEQFF
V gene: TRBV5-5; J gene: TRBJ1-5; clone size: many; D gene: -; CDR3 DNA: TGTGCCAGCAGCTTGACAAACAATCAGCCCCAGCATTTT; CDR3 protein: CASSLTNNQPQHF